Sequencing of this T cell receptor beta chain was carried out in a study of blood T cell repertoires in COVID-19. About the research overall: The analysed material was cDNA or gDNA that came from T cells, B-cell-depleted T cells, or PBMCs.

The data were produced by immunoSEQ multiplex PCR, yet TCRdb's version contains in-frame clones alone and is incomplete. The sample lists about 300,000 clones; 70% to 90% were seen once. Germline CDR1 reads LGHNT; CDR2 reads FRNRAP. The trim removed 2 bases at V and 0 bases at J, leaving 6 bases unmatched. CDR3 length: 17 amino acids. What the recovered Cohort 3 donors had was two negative PCRs, clearance, or symptom resolution. This receptor was taken from a woman younger than 45 who had recovered from COVID-19. Sequences were obtained from PBMCs or T cells enriched from blood (not recorded which). The chain uses TRBV12-5 and TRBJ2-3, with TRBD1 matching 9 bases. In DNA, the CDR3 is TGTGCTAGTGGTTTGACCCGACAGGGGGGTAGCACAGATACGCAGTATTTT. Amino acids: CASGLTRQGGSTDTQYF.